One T cell receptor (beta chain) is described in this entry. This sample was included in a study of blood T cell repertoires in COVID-19. Study context: Samples representing acute and convalescent COVID-19 were sourced from the United States, Italy and Spain. Nucleic acid was either cDNA or gDNA, and it came from T cells, B-cell-depleted T cells, or PBMCs.

The ends were cut back, 0 bases at V and 6 bases at J, with 12 bases in the middle. This CDR3 region has 14 residues. Germline CDR1 reads SEHNR; CDR2 reads FQNEAQ (reference sequence). Methods used by the authors: How many nucleated cells were present was estimated from reference gene primer amplification. This table comes from immunoSEQ multiplex PCR, and its TCRdb copy is limited to in-frame clones, with some not included. V and J calls and clone size are those listed in that table; D and trimming were worked out from the DNA. The sample holds 150,000 to 200,000 clones, roughly 87% seen once. This sequence joins TRBV7-9 and TRBJ2-7; tentative D call: TRBD2 (6 bases). Sequenced input: peripheral blood. This TCR was recovered from a woman in her fifties or sixties with acute or convalescent COVID-19. CDR3 residues: CASSLAEGTGEQYF. In nucleotides, the CDR3 is TGTGCCAGCAGCTTAGCGGAGGGGACGGGCGAGCAGTACTTC. Full variable domain (remainder filled in from reference TRBV7-9 and TRBJ2-7): DTGVSQNPRHKITKRGQNVTFRCDPISEHNRLYWYRQTLGQGPEFLTYFQNEAQLEKSRLLSDRFSAERPKGSFSTLEIQRTEQGDSAMYLCASSLAEGTGEQYFGPGTRLTVT.